This TCR beta chain originates from a study of blood T cell repertoires in COVID-19. Whole-study context: Sample material is recorded as cDNA or gDNA derived from T cells, B-cell-depleted T cells, or PBMCs.

Repertoires were generated with immunoSEQ multiplex PCR, while TCRdb's copy carries only in-frame clones and drops some. The sample yields under 250,000 clones, about 87% seen once. The germline V gene has CDR1 MRHNA and CDR2 SNTAGT. The CDR3 spans 16 residues. Trimming pared 3 bases from V and 0 bases from J, leaving 9 bases between. The sequence came from a woman in her sixties or seventies with active or convalescent COVID-19. The sample taken for sequencing was peripheral blood. The chain combines TRBV6-4 with TRBJ2-6; no firm D call. The CDR3 coding sequence is TGTGCCAGCAGTGAGTCGCGGTCCTCTGGGGCCAACGTCCTGACTTTC. Amino acids: CASSESRSSGANVLTF.